The 26 T cell receptor beta chains below come from one sample, sequenced in a study of tumor-infiltrating lymphocytes in primary liver carcinoma. Starting material of about 450 ng total RNA yielded TCR beta cDNA via a constant-region primer. Slightly modified ARM-PCR served as the procedure for the TCR beta libraries. These libraries came from three rounds of nested multiplex PCR. The study ran its first two PCR rounds for approximately 10 cycles each, using TRBV1-TRBV30 forward primers and a C-beta reverse primer. MiXCR, run by TCRdb on the multiplex PCR reads, gives a single entry per CDR3 protein. The sample shows roughly 200,000 distinct CDR3 sequences, 85% of them seen only once. Co-extraction of RNA and DNA was performed on about 19-30 mg of unsorted bulk tissue. Sequencing was carried out using tumor tissue from primary liver carcinoma. These receptors were collected from a man aged 35 to 55 with primary liver carcinoma and hepatitis B virus infection.

This clonotype was found a few times. This rearrangement joins TRBV4-3 to TRBJ2-5; D is uncertain. V lost 0 bases and J lost 5, with 13 bases in between. Looked up from germline, CDR1 is LGHNA and CDR2 is YSLEER. The CDR3 contains 15 residues. CDR3 loop: CASSQEGLLSETQYF. The CDR3 DNA is TGCGCCAGCAGCCAAGAGGGTCTGCTGTCTGAGACCCAGTACTTC.

Details on this clonotype: Germline is not matched at one junction end, which may reflect a read error. V is TRBV5-6 and J is TRBJ2-3; weak D call: TRBD1 (6 bases). CDR1 and CDR2 (germline): SGHDT, YYEEEE. The CDR3 runs to 16 residues. DNA for the CDR3: TGTGCCAGCAGGCTTGGGGGCGGAAGTAACACAGATACACAGTATTTT. Encoded protein: CASRLGGGSNTDTQYF.

This clonotype was counted once. As the CDR3 is not closed by the conserved phenylalanine or tryptophan, this likely results from a read error. The chain is built from TRBV11-2 and TRBJ2-7; perhaps TRBD1 as D (5 bases). The CDR3 has 15 residues. In germline, CDR1 is SGHAT, CDR2 FQNNGV. The CDR3 reads CANSLRWTWENEQYL. CDR3 nucleotide sequence: TGTGCCAACAGCTTACGATGGACATGGGAAAACGAGCAGTACCTC.

For the CDR3, the DNA is TGCAGCGTTGCGGGACTAGCGGCGACGAACACCGGGTACCTGTTTTTT. Its translation: CSVAGLAATNTGYLFF. The chain joins TRBV29-1 to TRBJ2-2, with TRBD2 matching 11 bases. J was trimmed by 14 bases and V by 4 bases; bases with no gene match: 18. Germline V gene lookup returns CDR1 SQVTM and CDR2 ANQGSEA. There are 16 residues in the CDR3.

Only one count was recorded for this clonotype. This rearrangement joins TRBV6-6 to TRBJ2-5; unclear D gene. Germline loops: CDR1 MNHNY, CDR2 SVGAGI (reference sequence). CDR3 length: 11 amino acids. V shed 7 bases and J shed 2 bases, with 5 bases lying between them. CDR3 nucleotide sequence: TGTGCCAGCAATCTTCAAGAGACCCAGTACTTC. It translates to CASNLQETQYF.

On this clonotype itself: The junction and the germline gene differ at one end; a read error may be behind it. This sequence joins TRBV5-4 and TRBJ2-5; D not certain. CDR1 is SGHNT and CDR2 is YYREEE in the germline V gene (reference sequence). The length of the CDR3 is 12 residues. The CDR3 sequence: CASTTDHETQYF. The DNA of the CDR3 is TGTGCCAGCACTACGGACCATGAGACCCAGTACTTC.

This clonotype is a singleton in its sample. The rearrangement joins TRBV4-3 to TRBJ1-6; D is possibly TRBD1 (5 bases). The CDR3 loop spans 15 amino acids. Trimming took 1 base from V and 16 from J, leaving 20 bases between them. CDR1 is LGHNA, CDR2 YSLEER, per germline. CDR3 amino acids: CASSQGQLYNSLLHF. CDR3 nucleotide sequence: TGCGCCAGCAGCCAAGGACAGCTCTATAATTCACTGCTCCACTTT.

Points on this clonotype: This sequence may be a read error, since a much larger clone differs from it by one base. This rearrangement joins TRBV5-6 to TRBJ1-2; D remains ambiguous. The germline CDR1 and CDR2 sequences are SGHDT and YYEEEE. This CDR3 comprises 15 residues. DNA for the CDR3: TGTGTCAGCAGCTTGGGCCTCTTGGGAGACTATGGCTACACCTTC. Amino acid sequence: CVSSLGLLGDYGYTF.

Only a few counts were recorded for this clonotype. Germline and junction disagree at one end, which may indicate a read error. The chain carries TRBV7-9 and TRBJ2-1; 9 nucleotides align to TRBD2. CDR3 length: 14 residues. Germline CDR1 reads SEHNR; CDR2 reads FQNEAQ (reference sequence). The CDR3 DNA follows: TGTGCCAGCAGTTCTAGCGGGACGGCTAATGAGCAGTTCTTT. This codes for CASSSSGTANEQFF. Using reference TRBV7-9 and TRBJ2-1 for the parts outside the CDR3, the full variable domain is DTGVSQNPRHKITKRGQNVTFRCDPISEHNRLYWYRQTLGQGPEFLTYFQNEAQLEKSRLLSDRFSAERPKGSFSTLEIQRTEQGDSAMYLCASSSSGTANEQFFGPGTRLTVL.

This clonotype was counted only a few times. The germline gene is not matched at one end of the junction; a read error may be the cause. This sequence joins TRBV6-1 and TRBJ2-6, with D perhaps TRBD1 (6 bases). CDR1 is MNHNS and CDR2 is SASEGT in the germline V gene. This CDR3 has 16 residues. Written as DNA, the CDR3 is TGTGTCAGCAGTGAACAGGGTATGGCTGGGGCCAACATCCTGACTTTC. Its translation: CVSSEQGMAGANILTF.

As to this clonotype: One junction end does not reproduce the germline sequence, and a read error may be involved. The V and J genes are TRBV12-3 or TRBV12-4 and TRBJ2-3, with 7 bases aligning to TRBD2. This CDR3 spans 17 amino acids. In DNA form, the CDR3 reads TGTGCCAGCAATTTACGGGGCCAACTAGCGTCCGCCGAAACGCAGTATTTT. Residues: CASNLRGQLASAETQYF.

This chain connects TRBV10-3 to TRBJ2-3, with 7 bases matching TRBD2. Trimming removed 4 bases from V and 5 bases from J; junction bases left unmatched: 15. Per the germline V gene, CDR1 is ENHRY and CDR2 is SYGVKD. The CDR3 runs to 17 residues. The CDR3 DNA reads as TGTGCCATCAGTGTATCAGACGGTAGCGGGCAGATAGATACGCAGTATTTT. This translates into CAISVSDGSGQIDTQYF.

The gene calls are TRBV6-6 and TRBJ2-7, with a tentative D call TRBD2 (5 bases). The CDR3 runs 16 residues. The germline CDR1 and CDR2 sequences are MNHNY and SVGAGI (reference sequence). CDR3 sequence: CTSLLDGGTSSYEEYF. The CDR3 region has the DNA TGTACTAGTCTTTTGGATGGCGGAACAAGCTCCTATGAGGAGTACTTC.

V gene TRBV6-1 combines with J gene TRBJ2-3; D tentatively reads TRBD1 or TRBD2 (5 bases each). Germline V gives CDR1 MNHNS, CDR2 SASEGT. The CDR3 extends over 12 amino acids. V lost 7 bases, J lost 9 bases, and 14 bases lay in between. The chain's CDR3 is CASKSGTDTQYF. The CDR3 DNA sequence: TGTGCCAGCAAATCGGGGACGGACACGCAGTATTTT.

Worth noting for this clonotype: The conserved phenylalanine or tryptophan is not found at the CDR3 terminus, so this likely reflects a read error. This chain uses TRBV29-1 with TRBJ1-2; tentatively, D is TRBD1 (6 bases). The CDR3 is made up of 14 amino acids. CDR1 is SQVTM and CDR2 is ANQGSEA in the germline V gene. CDR3 nucleotides: TGCAGCGTCAAGTTTGGACAGACGATCTATGACTACACCTTG. Its protein product is CSVKFGQTIYDYTL.

Notes on this clonotype: At one end the junction does not follow the germline gene, possibly because of a read error. The chain recombines TRBV4-1 with TRBJ1-3; D gene uncertain. In germline, CDR1 is MGHRA, CDR2 YSYEKL. This CDR3 has 17 amino acids. The CDR3 loop is CASSQDSPTYSGNTIYF. The CDR3 DNA sequence: TGCGCCAGCAGCCAAGATTCCCCTACTTACTCTGGAAATACCATATATTTT.

The chain has TRBV6-1 and TRBJ2-7; D is possibly TRBD1 (6 bases). The CDR3 length is 13 residues. Looked up from germline, CDR1 is MNHNS and CDR2 is SASEGT. The V end lost 7 bases, the J end lost 0 bases, and 10 bases lay between the germline ends. The CDR3 protein is CASTLTGSYEQYF. The CDR3 coding sequence is TGTGCCAGCACCCTGACAGGCTCCTACGAGCAGTACTTC.

There are many counts of this clonotype. The gene calls are TRBV6-5 and TRBJ2-1; no reliable D call. V was clipped by 5 bases and J by 7 bases, with 9 bases between them. The CDR3 loop spans 12 amino acids. Germline V lookup: CDR1 MNHEY, CDR2 SVGAGI. The CDR3 protein is CASSPQRNEQFF. CDR3 nucleotides: TGTGCCAGCAGTCCCCAGAGGAATGAGCAGTTCTTC.

As concerns this clonotype: Since no conserved phenylalanine or tryptophan closes the CDR3, a read error is the likely cause. V gene TRBV6-6 combines with J gene TRBJ2-7; tentatively, D is TRBD1 or TRBD2 (5 bases each). There are 15 residues in the CDR3. The V gene's germline CDR1 is MNHNY and CDR2 SVGAGI (reference sequence). CDR3 protein: CASSPRPGPFYKQYY. As DNA, the CDR3 is TGTGCCAGCAGTCCGCGACCGGGACCGTTCTACAAGCAGTACTAC.

Of note for this clonotype: At one end the junction does not follow the germline gene, possibly because of a read error. The chain recombines TRBV29-1 with TRBJ2-1, with TRBD2 matching over 10 bases. This CDR3 spans 16 amino acids. Germline V CDR1 and CDR2: SQVTM, ANQGSEA. This chain's CDR3 is CRVEFGSGRVTDEQFF. CDR3 DNA sequence: TGCCGCGTTGAATTCGGGAGCGGGAGGGTAACCGATGAGCAATTCTTC.

As to this clonotype: A read error may account for a junction end that differs from germline. The chain carries TRBV12-3 or TRBV12-4 and TRBJ2-7; TRBD2 matches at 8 bases. The CDR3 is 14 amino acids. CDR3 coding DNA: TGTGCCAGCAGTCCAGCGGGAGTAAGGAACGAGCACTATTTC. Translation gives CASSPAGVRNEHYF.

This clonotype came up a few times. The chain uses TRBV11-2 and TRBJ1-4, with no clear D. Trimming stripped 9 bases from V and 5 bases from J, with 19 bases between. This CDR3 is 15 amino acids long. The germline CDR1 and CDR2 sequences are SGHAT and FQNNGV. The DNA for the CDR3 is TGTGCCAGTAGCAAGCTGAGGGCGGGAAATGAAAAACTGTTTTTT. Its translation is CASSKLRAGNEKLFF.

Concerning this clonotype: Mismatch with germline at one junction end may stem from a read error. This chain connects TRBV4-1 to TRBJ2-5; D unclear. The CDR3 is made up of 13 amino acids. The germline gives CDR1 MGHRA, CDR2 YSYEKL. This CDR3 reads CYSSQDDTEIQYF. The CDR3 DNA reads as TGCTACAGCAGCCAAGACGACACAGAGATCCAGTACTTC.

About this clonotype itself: Given a much more abundant clone one base away, this may be a read error. The chain carries TRBV28 and TRBJ2-7; D ambiguous. In germline, CDR1 is MDHEN, CDR2 SYDVKM. V lost 7 bases and J lost 3, with 13 bases in between. The CDR3 sequence is 13 residues long. CDR3 in amino acids: CASTMEPNYEQYF. CDR3 DNA: TGTGCCAGCACTATGGAACCGAACTACGAGCAGTACTTC.

A word on this clonotype: Being one base from a much bigger clone, this may be a read error. The V and J genes are TRBV28 and TRBJ2-2; 8 positions match TRBD1. This CDR3 region has 14 residues. Germline loops: CDR1 MDHEN, CDR2 SYDVKM. DNA for the CDR3: TGTGCCACCTCGACAGGGGTCAACACCGGGGAGCAGTTTTTT. Translating it yields CATSTGVNTGEQFF.

With respect to this clonotype: The junction and the germline gene differ at one end; a read error may be behind it. This chain connects TRBV7-8 to TRBJ1-5; weak D call: TRBD1 (5 bases). Germline CDR1 is SGHVS and CDR2 is FQNEAQ. The CDR3 extends over 16 amino acids. The CDR3 loop reads CASSLVDRAVNQHQHF. The DNA for the CDR3 is TGTGCCAGCAGCTTAGTAGACAGAGCGGTTAATCAGCACCAGCATTTT.